This T cell receptor beta chain was recorded in a study of T cells after yellow fever vaccination. Regarding the study as a whole: Most primary-vaccination clones recurred post-booster (around 95% CD4, 88% CD8).

TCRdb reprocessed the 5' RACE reads via MiXCR and lists one record per CDR3 protein. The sample records some 560,000 distinct CDR3 sequences, roughly 17% being singletons. CDR3 size: 12 residues. V dropped 8 bases and J dropped 7 bases, with 13 bases sitting between them. Germline-derived CDR1 and CDR2 are SNHLY and FYNNEI. This clonotype was picked up a small number of times. The antigen is unknown. The V call is TRBV2, the J call TRBJ2-3; D is perhaps TRBD2 (5 bases). Sequenced here: PBMCs, sampled 5 to 6 days after the first yellow fever vaccination. The origin of this receptor is a man in his late teens or twenties who received the YFV17D yellow fever vaccine. For the CDR3, the DNA is TGTGCCAGCTCACTAGGGTGGAATACGCAGTATTTT. Translated: CASSLGWNTQYF. Full variable domain (missing parts from reference TRBV2 and TRBJ2-3): EPEVTQTPSHQVTQMGQEVILRCVPISNHLYFYWYRQILGQKVEFLVSFYNNEISEKSEIFDDQFSVERPDGSNFTLKIRSTKLEDSAMYFCASSLGWNTQYFGPGTRLTVL.